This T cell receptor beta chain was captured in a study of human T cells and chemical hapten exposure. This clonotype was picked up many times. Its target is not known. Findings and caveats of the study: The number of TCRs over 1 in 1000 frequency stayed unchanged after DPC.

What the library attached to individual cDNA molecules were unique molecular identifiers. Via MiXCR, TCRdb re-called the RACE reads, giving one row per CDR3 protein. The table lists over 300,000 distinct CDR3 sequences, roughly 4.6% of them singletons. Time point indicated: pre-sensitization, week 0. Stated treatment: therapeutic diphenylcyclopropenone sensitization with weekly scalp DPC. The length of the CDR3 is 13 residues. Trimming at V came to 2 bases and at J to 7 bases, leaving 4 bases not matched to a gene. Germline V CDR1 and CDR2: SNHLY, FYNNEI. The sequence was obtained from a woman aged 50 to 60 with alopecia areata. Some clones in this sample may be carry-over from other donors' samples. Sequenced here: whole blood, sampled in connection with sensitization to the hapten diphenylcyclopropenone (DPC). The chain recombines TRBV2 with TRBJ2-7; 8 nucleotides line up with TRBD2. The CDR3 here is CASSESLAGEQYF. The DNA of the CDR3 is TGTGCCAGCAGTGAATCTCTAGCGGGTGAGCAGTACTTC.